This T cell receptor (beta chain) was profiled in a study of blood T cells in healthy people across ages (dated by TCRdb to the mid-2010s). Notes on the research overall: In model experiments, roughly one uniquely barcoded TCR beta cDNA molecule per two T cells was captured by template switching. Using deep sequencing normalized with unique cDNA molecular identifiers, the study measured how TCR beta repertoire diversity changes with age. The donors were divided into four age groups: young (average roughly 17 years), middle-aged (around 37), aged (approximately 59) and long-lived (approximately 74). The study analyzed two additional independent replicas of 1 million unique cDNA reads from the same blood draw for two donors, one aged 18 to 29 and one aged 80 or older. On the study overall, not on this receptor specifically: Estimates of total diversity from one million sequenced T cells were regarded as lower bounds and underestimates. Observed TCR beta diversity correlated strongly with the percentage of naive T cells measured by flow cytometry. Compared with the aged group, the long-lived group had more naive CD4+ T cells, fewer expanded clones and increased TCR diversity, suggesting age selection. Because the CMV infection status of the donors was unknown, age-related changes in expanded clonotypes may potentially have been confounded. Observed TCR beta diversity per million T cells fell roughly linearly with age, and a significant reduction was already apparent by age roughly 40. Since profiling was done on bulk unsorted PBMCs, naive and antigen-experienced compartments could not be conclusively compared.

Donors were roughly 40 systemically healthy Caucasian individuals from Russia aged about 6 to 100 years. Each donor gave 8 to 10 milliliters of peripheral blood, collected into EDTA-treated Vacutainer tubes. Ficoll-Paque density-gradient centrifugation was used to isolate PBMCs, with at least 7 million per sample. Trizol reagent was used to extract total RNA from PBMCs, with at least 6 micrograms per sample. For every donor, an aliquot of PBMCs went through flow cytometry to measure the percentages of naive CD45RAhigh/CD27high T cells. Remarks on this clonotype: Its antigen is not yet known. Base qualities are not provided; no much larger clone lies one nucleotide away.

The protocol used for the library was 5' RACE. These reads were obtained on an Illumina HiSeq 2500. A second PCR of about 7 to 12 cycles was performed with a sample-barcoded 5' primer and a J-beta primer mix. A unique molecular identifier was introduced onto each TCR beta cDNA molecule by a template-switch 5' adaptor carrying 12 random nucleotides. Each sample yielded at least 2.5 million CDR3-containing paired-end reads. All of the RNA was converted into first-strand cDNA using the Mint cDNA synthesis kit, with a TRBC-specific oligonucleotide serving as the primer. After uracil-DNA glycosylase treatment, a first 18-cycle PCR used universal primers M1SS and BC2_uni_R on all cDNA. Processing in the source paper ran as follows. Normalization of each sample was performed by random selection of 1 million high-quality reads, each carrying a distinct molecular identifier. Reads with shared molecular identifiers were discarded instead of being binned into consensus sequences. MiTCR, run with a Q25 quality threshold and the strictest error-elimination algorithm, handled CDR3 identification, clonotype clustering and error correction. A nonparametric unseen species model with Euler transformation was used to estimate a lower bound on total TCR beta diversity. The raw public reads went through TCRdb reprocessing: fastp at Q25, MiXCR clone calling, in-frame beta chains kept. Every CDR3 protein is listed once, alongside the most common genes and DNA of its rows. The V and J calls reflect TCRdb's pipeline rather than the authors' work. The sample table shows approximately 780,000 distinct CDR3 sequences, and 20% to 30% are seen once. 2.5% to 3.5% of the sample is in the top ten clones.

The same specimen was also included in a second study, on T cells of mothers and their children. As noted in the second study: Nine systemically healthy Caucasian individuals, comprising three mothers and their six children, were included as donors. cDNA synthesis used all of the extracted RNA, with around 1.5 ug of RNA in each 15 ul reaction. In the second PCR, sample barcodes and 2-4 random nucleotides were introduced via the M1S primer. More than 9.5 million TCR beta CDR3 reads were obtained from each mother, and about 3 million reads were obtained from each child. In both related and unrelated pairs, thymic selection shapes the output of TCR recombination in a similar way, with inherited differences having only a minor effect. Related mother-child pairs always showed normalized repertoire overlap that was slightly higher than in unrelated mother-child pairs, though the difference was never significant. With a sensitivity of about 100 clones per million clonotypes, no persistent microchimeric T cell clones were detected. To look for features that set related mother-child pairs apart from unrelated individuals, the researchers ran deep NGS to compare the TCR beta repertoires of mothers and children. On average, the children were roughly 12 +/- 4 years old, while the mothers were about 38 +/- 4 years old. Libraries were sequenced on Illumina HiSeq 2000 with 100+100 nt paired-end reads after adapter ligation with NEBNext reagents. Mother and child libraries were prepared a month apart and sequenced in separate runs to prevent cross-contamination. For each donor, somewhere between about 450,000 and 2,000,000 distinct TCR beta clonotypes were identified. Naive TCR beta clonotypes were estimated from low-frequency clonotypes matched to each donor's FACS-determined naive share, without sorting.

The source is a boy younger than 18 in good health. Sequenced input: blood.

Here the CDR3 is given as CASSQDRAGYGYTF. The sequence in DNA is TGCGCCAGCAGCCAGGACAGGGCGGGCTATGGCTACACCTTC. The V and J segments used are TRBV4-1 and TRBJ1-2; the central 8 bases match TRBD1. Trimming takes 3 bases off V and 4 bases off J; junction bases not matched to a gene: 4. In the germline V gene, CDR1 corresponds to MGHRA and CDR2 to YSYEKL. From the cysteine up to the phenylalanine, the CDR3 has a length of 14 residues. Only the CDR3 portion is preserved as DNA: 42 bases, with reading frame beginning at the first base.